What follows are 14 T cell receptor beta chains derived from one specimen sequenced in a study of response to subunit inactivated influenza vaccine. TCRdb called the RT-PCR reads again in MiXCR, with one record for every CDR3 protein. The data contain about 540,000 distinct CDR3 sequences, 20% to 25% of them singletons. This sample was also put to use in a study of T cells expressing NK-cell markers. This second study notes: With UMIs, 5'RACE template switching was used to make TCR beta cDNA.

Sequencing was performed on CD4+ T cells sorted from PBMCs, taken roughly 12 days after vaccination. The receptors here all came from a man aged 50-60 years who received an inactivated influenza vaccine.

The J gene is TRBJ1-2, the V gene TRBV3-1; D might be TRBD1 (6 bases). V lost 4 bases, J lost 8 bases, and 14 bases lay in between. CDR1 and CDR2 (germline): LGHDT, YNNKEL (reference sequence). CDR3 length: 13 amino acids. CDR3 amino acids: CASSPNPQGGYTF. The CDR3 bases are TGTGCCAGCAGCCCGAACCCCCAGGGGGGCTACACCTTC.

The rearrangement joins TRBV12-3 or TRBV12-4 to TRBJ1-3; no clear D gene. CDR3 size: 11 residues. Trimming left V 5 bases short and J 6 bases short, with 5 bases between. CDR3: CASSPTNTIYF. The CDR3 coding sequence is TGTGCCAGCAGTCCGACAAACACCATATATTTT.

This clonotype was detected only a few times. The chain combines TRBV12-3 or TRBV12-4 with TRBJ2-1; perhaps TRBD2 as D (5 bases). The ends were cut back, 1 base at V and 8 bases at J, with 9 bases in the middle. The CDR3 has 13 amino acids. CDR3 sequence reads: CASSLGGNDEQFF. The CDR3 bases are TGTGCCAGCAGTTTAGGAGGGAACGATGAGCAGTTCTTC.

This clonotype was observed a few times. The CDR3 DNA follows: TGTGCCAGCAGTTGGACAGGGAACCCCATATATTTT. Translating it yields CASSWTGNPIYF. This rearrangement joins TRBV6-6 to TRBJ1-3, with 8 positions matching TRBD1. The CDR3 runs 12 residues. The V and J ends lost 4 bases and 11 bases, in that order; junction bases with no gene match: 4. CDR1 and CDR2 from the germline V gene are MNHNY and SVGAGI (reference sequence).

This clonotype has a count of ten or more. The chain carries TRBV4-1 and TRBJ1-1, with D possibly matching TRBD1 (5 bases). Germline CDR1 and CDR2: MGHRA and YSYEKL. Trimming took 4 bases from V and 0 from J, leaving 21 bases between them. The CDR3 is made up of 18 amino acids. Here the CDR3 DNA reads TGCGCCAGCAGCCGATACCCCCCTGCAGGGTATCTGAACACTGAAGCTTTCTTT. It specifies CASSRYPPAGYLNTEAFF.

This clonotype appeared a few times. The V call is TRBV27, the J call TRBJ2-7, with D possibly matching TRBD2 (5 bases). This CDR3 contains 15 residues. Germline CDR1 is MNHEY and CDR2 is SMNVEV (reference sequence). V was shortened by 3 bases and J by 4 bases, with 16 bases between the two germline ends. The CDR3 is CASSFNGVGEYEQYF. In DNA form, the CDR3 reads TGTGCCAGCAGTTTTAACGGGGTAGGCGAGTACGAGCAGTACTTC.

The rearrangement links TRBV5-1 to TRBJ2-1, with 7 bases that match TRBD2. The CDR3 spans 14 residues. Germline V gene sequence: CDR1 SGHRS, CDR2 YFSETQ. Unmatched junction bases numbered 6, after V lost 4 bases and J lost 5 bases. As DNA, the CDR3 is TGCGCCAGCAGCCCCTGGGGGGGAAACAATGAGCAGTTCTTC. The encoded protein is CASSPWGGNNEQFF.

In this sample, this clonotype turned up a few times. The chain links TRBV6-1 to TRBJ1-2; a possible D gene is TRBD1 (6 bases). CDR3 length equals 14 residues. Per germline, CDR1 MNHNS and CDR2 SASEGT. Trimming stripped 6 bases from V and 6 bases from J, with 17 bases between. The CDR3 DNA reads TGTGCCAGCAGCAACAACAGGGTCGTTAATGGCTACACCTTC. Translating it yields CASSNNRVVNGYTF.

The V and J genes are TRBV7-9 and TRBJ2-3; D uncertain. This CDR3 is 16 amino acids long. Trimming left V 3 bases short and J 5 bases short, with 18 bases between. Germline V CDR1 and CDR2: SEHNR, FQNEAQ (reference sequence). The CDR3 here is CASSFRWDHDRDTQYF. CDR3 sequence (DNA): TGTGCCAGCAGCTTTAGGTGGGATCACGACCGAGATACGCAGTATTTT.

This sequence joins TRBV3-1 and TRBJ1-2; 11 bases are shared with TRBD1. Germline V lookup: CDR1 LGHDT, CDR2 YNNKEL (reference sequence). This CDR3 is 15 amino acids long. The V and J ends lost 4 bases and 4 bases, in that order; junction bases with no gene match: 5. CDR3 in DNA: TGTGCCAGCAGCCCCCGGGACAGGGGGTTCTATGGCTACACCTTC. Translation gives CASSPRDRGFYGYTF.

This clonotype turned up a few times. This chain links TRBV5-1 with TRBJ2-3; TRBD2 agrees at 8 bases. Losses at the gene ends were 4 bases for V and 2 bases for J; bases not matched to a gene: 3. This CDR3 region has 14 residues. Germline CDR1 is SGHRS and CDR2 is YFSETQ. CDR3 sequence: CASSPGLDTDTQYF. CDR3 nucleotides: TGCGCCAGCAGCCCGGGACTAGACACAGATACGCAGTATTTT. The variable domain in full, with the rest retrieved from reference TRBV5-1 and TRBJ2-3, is KAGVTQTPRYLIKTRGQQVTLSCSPISGHRSVSWYQQTPGQGLQFLFEYFSETQRNKGNFPGRFSGRQFSNSRSEMNVSTLELGDSALYLCASSPGLDTDTQYFGPGTRLTVL.

V and J are TRBV6-2 or TRBV6-3 and TRBJ2-7, with 9 bases fitting TRBD1. The CDR3 has 17 residues. J gave up 1 base and V 2 bases, and 9 bases lay outside the gene matches. Germline loops: CDR1 MNHEY, CDR2 SVGEGT. The CDR3 protein is CASSYGRGGTGSYEQYF. CDR3 DNA sequence: TGTGCCAGCAGTTACGGGAGAGGGGGGACAGGGTCCTACGAGCAGTACTTC.

The chain is built from TRBV7-3 and TRBJ2-3; D is tentatively TRBD1 or TRBD2 (5 bases each). CDR3 length: 14 amino acids. Trimming removed 2 bases at V and 5 bases at J, with 11 bases between. In germline, CDR1 is SGHTA, CDR2 FQGTGA. The CDR3 protein is CASSLEGRGDTQYF. The DNA for the CDR3 is TGTGCCAGCAGCTTAGAGGGGCGCGGAGATACGCAGTATTTT.

With regard to this clonotype: It may be a read error: a sequence one base away is much more abundant. The chain carries TRBV20-1 and TRBJ2-1; possible D gene TRBD2, 7 bases. CDR3 size: 13 residues. The V gene's germline CDR1 is DFQATT and CDR2 SNEGSKA (reference sequence). The CDR3 reads CSATRGGWNEQLF. The CDR3 nucleotides read TGCAGTGCTACGAGGGGGGGTTGGAATGAGCAGCTCTTC.